Shown below are 17 T cell receptor beta chains from a single sample sequenced in a study of blood T cell repertoires in COVID-19. Profiled with immunoSEQ multiplex PCR; TCRdb holds only in-frame clones, not every one. Of 150,000 to 200,000 clones listed, about 88% are singletons. Material for sequencing was peripheral blood. The receptor set was obtained from a woman over 75 in a cohort sampled during active or convalescent COVID-19.

This chain links TRBV28 with TRBJ1-5; 8 bases map to TRBD1. CDR1 and CDR2 (germline): MDHEN, SYDVKM. The CDR3 has 18 amino acids. Germline trimming cut 3 bases from V and 0 bases from J; bases unmatched to any gene: 10. The CDR3 nucleotides read TGTGCCAGCAGTTTCCATAGGGACAGGTCTAATAGCAATCAGCCCCAGCATTTT. This codes for CASSFHRDRSNSNQPQHF.

A single count supports this clone. The chain links TRBV19 to TRBJ1-2; D is undetermined. Germline V CDR1 and CDR2: LNHDA, SQIVND (reference sequence). Trimming removed 5 bases at V and 6 bases at J, with 16 bases between. This CDR3 comprises 14 residues. The CDR3 is CASSGTGFVHGYTF. CDR3 nucleotides: TGTGCCAGTAGTGGAACGGGGTTCGTACATGGCTACACCTTC.

This clone came up once. This chain uses TRBV30 with TRBJ2-1; no definite D call. CDR1 and CDR2 from the germline V gene are GTSNPN and SVGIG (reference sequence). This CDR3 spans 12 amino acids. Trimming cost V 0 bases and J 10 bases, with 10 bases left between them. As DNA, the CDR3 is TGTGCCTGGAGTGTTTGGTCGGAGGAGCAGTTCTTC. It specifies CAWSVWSEEQFF.

The V call is TRBV3-1 (or the pseudogene TRBV3-2), the J call TRBJ1-2; D perhaps matches TRBD1 (5 bases). Trimming shortened V by 0 bases and J by 8 bases, and 7 bases separated the two germline ends. The CDR3 has 12 amino acids. CDR1 LGHDT and CDR2 YNNKEL come from the germline V gene (reference sequence). The CDR3 sequence: CASSQEGRGYTF. In nucleotides, the CDR3 is TGTGCCAGCAGCCAAGAGGGGCGGGGCTACACCTTC.

This chain connects TRBV6-2 or TRBV6-3 to TRBJ2-1; D possibly corresponds to TRBD1 (5 bases). Germline lookup yields CDR1 MNHEY and CDR2 SVGEGT. The V end lost 4 bases, the J end lost 9 bases, and 16 bases lay between the germline ends. CDR3 length: 14 amino acids. The CDR3 here is CASSSWTIEFEQFF. CDR3 coding DNA: TGTGCCAGCAGTTCCTGGACAATTGAATTTGAGCAGTTCTTC.

CDR3 loop: CASSFDRSKQFF. Written as DNA, the CDR3 is TGTGCCAGCAGCTTTGACAGGAGTAAGCAGTTCTTC. The chain joins TRBV7-9 to TRBJ2-1; D is possibly TRBD1 (6 bases). V was clipped by 3 bases and J by 11 bases, with 11 bases between them. The CDR3 has 12 amino acids. Germline V CDR1 and CDR2: SEHNR, FQNEAQ (reference sequence).

This chain joins TRBV6-1 and TRBJ2-1; TRBD1 agrees at 7 bases. There are 16 residues in the CDR3. Per the germline V gene, CDR1 is MNHNS and CDR2 is SASEGT. Unmatched junction bases numbered 11, after V lost 3 bases and J lost 6 bases. The CDR3 sequence is CASSDSKGQRFNEQFF. CDR3 sequence (DNA): TGTGCCAGCAGTGATTCTAAGGGACAGCGATTCAATGAGCAGTTCTTC.

V gene TRBV5-6 combines with J gene TRBJ1-2, with D unclear. Germline V gene lookup returns CDR1 SGHDT and CDR2 YYEEEE. CDR3 size: 15 residues. Between the trimmed V and J ends, which lost 0 bases and 1 base, there was a span of 10 bases. The CDR3 nucleotides are TGTGCCAGCAGCTTGGACAGAACCTTTAACTATGGCTACACCTTC. Its translation is CASSLDRTFNYGYTF.

This chain links TRBV4-1 with TRBJ1-5; D ambiguous. V shed 0 bases and J shed 5 bases, with 5 bases lying between them. The CDR3 runs to 13 residues. Germline values: CDR1 MGHRA, CDR2 YSYEKL. The CDR3 DNA reads as TGCGCCAGCAGCCAAGATTCGGATCAGCCCCAGCATTTT. The encoded protein is CASSQDSDQPQHF.

The J gene is TRBJ2-2, the V gene TRBV10-3; D uncertain. Trimming took off 10 bases at V and 1 base at J, with 7 bases between the two ends. CDR1 ENHRY and CDR2 SYGVKD come from the germline V gene. The CDR3 sequence is 12 residues long. The CDR3 sequence: CASRENTGELFF. In DNA, the CDR3 is TGTGCCAGCCGCGAGAACACCGGGGAGCTGTTTTTT.

In this sample, this clone turned up a few times. The rearrangement links TRBV3-1 (or the pseudogene TRBV3-2) to TRBJ2-3; 11 bases align to TRBD2. Germline V gives CDR1 LGHDT, CDR2 YNNKEL (reference sequence). The V gene end was trimmed by 7 bases and the J gene end by 4 bases; junction bases not matched to a gene: 10. The length of the CDR3 is 16 residues. The CDR3 DNA reads as TGTGCCAGCAACAAAATAGCGGGGGGGCGGGCAGATACGCAGTATTTT. It translates to CASNKIAGGRADTQYF.

V is TRBV18 and J is TRBJ1-1; D is unresolved. The CDR3 is 14 residues long. The V and J ends lost 6 bases and 1 base respectively, with 12 bases between them. The germline CDR1 and CDR2 sequences are KGHSH and LQKENI. The chain's CDR3 is CASSHDWKNTEAFF. CDR3 sequence (DNA): TGTGCCAGCTCCCACGACTGGAAGAACACTGAAGCTTTCTTT.

In this sample, this clone turned up a few times. The chain links TRBV25-1 to TRBJ2-7; 7 bases are a match to TRBD1. This CDR3 comprises 14 residues. Germline V CDR1 and CDR2: MGHDK, SYGVNS. The junction had 6 bases not matched to a gene; V was cut back by 7 bases and J by 0 bases. The CDR3, as DNA: TGTGCCAGCACCCCTGGGACAGACTCCTACGAGCAGTACTTC. Translated: CASTPGTDSYEQYF.

The chain combines TRBV29-1 with TRBJ1-1; 9 bases are a match to TRBD1. Germline V gene data show CDR1 as SQVTM and CDR2 as ANQGSEA. The length of the CDR3 is 13 residues. V gave up 8 bases and J gave up 2 bases; unmatched junction bases: 6. Here the CDR3 reads CSIRQGDNTEAFF. CDR3 DNA: TGCAGCATAAGACAGGGGGATAACACTGAAGCTTTCTTT.

The chain recombines TRBV18 with TRBJ1-1, with unresolved D. The germline CDR1 and CDR2 sequences are KGHSH and LQKENI. CDR3 length: 14 residues. V was clipped by 3 bases and J by 2 bases, with 10 bases between them. The DNA of the CDR3 is TGTGCCAGCTCACCCCGGCAGGATAACACTGAAGCTTTCTTT. Its translation: CASSPRQDNTEAFF.

This clone was observed a few times. The gene calls are TRBV7-9 and TRBJ1-6; 7 bases are a match to TRBD1. The CDR3 has 16 amino acids. Trimming removed 5 bases from V and 6 bases from J; junction bases left unmatched: 10. Germline V lookup: CDR1 SEHNR, CDR2 FQNEAQ (reference sequence). Here the CDR3 DNA reads TGTGCCAGCAGCCCCCGACGGACAGGTTCTAATTCACCCCTCCACTTT. It translates to CASSPRRTGSNSPLHF.

The chain has TRBV11-2 and TRBJ2-1; 11 bases are shared with TRBD2. V gave up 5 bases and J gave up 4 bases; unmatched junction bases: 10. Germline CDR1 and CDR2: SGHAT and FQNNGV. This CDR3 is built from 17 residues. CDR3 loop: CASSRNRLAGPYNEQFF. CDR3 nucleotides: TGTGCCAGCAGCCGCAATCGACTAGCGGGGCCTTACAATGAGCAGTTCTTC.